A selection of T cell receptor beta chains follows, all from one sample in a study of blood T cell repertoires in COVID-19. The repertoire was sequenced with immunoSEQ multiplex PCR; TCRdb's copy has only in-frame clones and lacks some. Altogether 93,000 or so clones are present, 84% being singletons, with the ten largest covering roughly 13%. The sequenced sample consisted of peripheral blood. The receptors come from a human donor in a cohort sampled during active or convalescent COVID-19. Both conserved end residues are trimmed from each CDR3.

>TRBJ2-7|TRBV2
ASVQGGSYEQY
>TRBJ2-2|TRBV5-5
ASYTGTNTGELF
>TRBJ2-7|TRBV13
ASSLGQGAVYEQY
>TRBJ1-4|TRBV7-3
ASSSLTEGSEKLF
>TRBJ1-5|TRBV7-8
ASGTGEDQPQH
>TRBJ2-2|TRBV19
ASSISPWGTLNTGELF
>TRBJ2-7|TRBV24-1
ATSDSRWGASGGPHEQY
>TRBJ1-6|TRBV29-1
SVWYRKGGGGLNNSPLH
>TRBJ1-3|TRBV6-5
ASRRGQGGNTIY
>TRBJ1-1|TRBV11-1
ASSFSAGNTEAF
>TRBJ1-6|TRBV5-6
ASSPGGTGWDSPLH
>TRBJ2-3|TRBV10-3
AINTEVGWQGATDTQY
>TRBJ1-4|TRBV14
ASSQGPGGVEKLF
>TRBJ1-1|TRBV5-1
ASSLEGTERTEAF
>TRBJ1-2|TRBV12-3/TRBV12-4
ASSFGFYGYT
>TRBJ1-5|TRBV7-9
ASSSGQGLGGQPQH
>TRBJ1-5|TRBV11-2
ASSPGDQPQH
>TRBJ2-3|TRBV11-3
ASSQILSDTQY
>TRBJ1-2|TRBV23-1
ASSHFVRGRYGYT
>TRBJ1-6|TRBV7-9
ASSPDNGSTAPLH
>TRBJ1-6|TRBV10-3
AITQSYNSPLH
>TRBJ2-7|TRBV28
ASSRTGTPPYEQY
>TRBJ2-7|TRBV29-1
SVEGAGTDYEQY
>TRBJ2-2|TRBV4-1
ASSQEWAGGPNTGELF
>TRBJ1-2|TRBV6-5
ASSYSGRTYGYT
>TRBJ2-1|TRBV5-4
ASSQVAGGSEQF
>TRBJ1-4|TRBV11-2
ASSLKGGGEKLF
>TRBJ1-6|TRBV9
ASSPLGEESPLH
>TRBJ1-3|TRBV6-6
ASSYSLTTGNTIY
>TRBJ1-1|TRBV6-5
ASRRGIDTEAF
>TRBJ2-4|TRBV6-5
ASSYSADRVNIQY
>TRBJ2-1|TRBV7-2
ASSPLAGGINEQF
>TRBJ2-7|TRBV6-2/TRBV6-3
ASSSRTGSRYEQY
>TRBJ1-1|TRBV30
AWRPNGQGFTEAF
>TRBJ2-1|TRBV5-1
ASSPTGSSYNEQF
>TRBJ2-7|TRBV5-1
ASSVGQGAYEQY
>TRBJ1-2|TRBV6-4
ASSDLAGYT
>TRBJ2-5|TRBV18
ASSPGQGGITQY
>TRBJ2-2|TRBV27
ASRLMSSGGTGELF
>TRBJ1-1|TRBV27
ASSPTGSTEAF
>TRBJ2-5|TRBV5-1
ASSLGVGGGYQETQY
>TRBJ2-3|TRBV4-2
ASSQEASGGGSTDTQY
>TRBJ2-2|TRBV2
ASTRQAYGELF
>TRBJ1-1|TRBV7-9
ASSEGDRGPGDTEAF
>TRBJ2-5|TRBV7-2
ASSLTGTTQETQY
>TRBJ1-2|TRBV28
ATLIGGLYGYT
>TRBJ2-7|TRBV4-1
ASSQDPAGFYEQY
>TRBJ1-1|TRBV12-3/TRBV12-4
ASTLLTVPEAF
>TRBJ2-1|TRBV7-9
ASSLGLAIHNEQF
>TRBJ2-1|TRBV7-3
ASGQGSNEQF
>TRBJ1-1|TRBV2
ASIWTGPPNTEAF
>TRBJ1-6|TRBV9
ASSAAQDGNENSPLH
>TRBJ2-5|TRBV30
AWSPWGGETQY
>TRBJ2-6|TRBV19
ASWDSGGANVLT
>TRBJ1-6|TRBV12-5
ASGFPDRVGSPLH
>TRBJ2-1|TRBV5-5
ASPGQHYNEQF